Below are 28 T cell receptor beta chains sequenced from a single sample in a study of T cell clonality in common variable immunodeficiency. Using immunoSEQ multiplex PCR, the repertoire was profiled, and TCRdb retains in-frame clones only, with some absent. The profile covers roughly 12,000 clones, none occurring a single time. Study results and caveats: Common variable immunodeficiency TCR beta sequences reportedly had fewer deletions and N-nucleotide insertions.

These receptors' targets are unknown. Specimen: peripheral blood mononuclear cells. The receptor source for this set is a human donor with common variable immunodeficiency.

As regards this clone: From the germline J gene comes the end of the CDR3, since the read stops 3 residues before it. V usage is TRBV5-8 and J usage is TRBJ1-1; D call uncertain. Germline lookup yields CDR1 SGHTS and CDR2 YDEGEE. The CDR3 covers 13 residues. Trimming removed 1 base at V and 6 bases at J, with 10 bases between. CDR3 region: CASSLRTPPEAFF. The CDR3 bases that were read are TGTGCCAGCAGCTTGAGAACACCTCCTGAA.

This clone was detected only a few times. The CDR3 goes on 3 residues after the read ends, and that part is filled in from the germline J gene. This rearrangement joins TRBV7-9 to TRBJ2-3; a weak D match, TRBD1 (6 bases). CDR3 length: 15 amino acids. Germline CDR1 and CDR2: SEHNR and FQNEAQ (reference sequence). The V and J ends lost 1 base and 4 bases respectively, with 12 bases between them. CDR3 DNA (partial): TGTGCCAGCAGCTTAGGCAGGGGAATTGCAGATACG. Protein product: CASSLGRGIADT. The whole CDR3 region reads CASSLGRGIADTQYF.

The CDR3 DNA, read in part, is TGTGCCTGGACCAAAGCAGGTGGGGCGGGGCAGCCC. This sequence encodes CAWTKAGGAGQP. The full CDR3 sequence reads CAWTKAGGAGQPQHF. The chain recombines TRBV30 with TRBJ1-5; D is perhaps TRBD1 (5 bases). From the germline J gene comes the end of the CDR3, since the read stops 3 residues before it. This CDR3 has 15 amino acids. The germline V gene has CDR1 GTSNPN and CDR2 SVGIG (reference sequence). V shed 4 bases and J shed 7 bases, with 20 bases lying between them.

This clone was seen a few times. The read comes to an end 3 residues before the CDR3 does, leaving the germline J gene to fill in the end. V usage is TRBV6-4 and J usage is TRBJ2-3; D unresolved. V dropped 6 bases and J dropped 0 bases, with 10 bases sitting between them. Looked up from germline, CDR1 is MRHNA and CDR2 is SNTAGT. CDR3 size: 14 residues. The CDR3: CASSKLASTDTQYF. CDR3 DNA, as far as it was read: TGTGCCAGCAGCAAACTCGCTAGCACAGATACG.

By sample fraction, this clone is medium-sized (0.01 to 0.1%). The CDR3 goes on 3 residues after the read ends, and that part is filled in from the germline J gene. The V call is TRBV5-1, the J call TRBJ2-7; 7 positions agree with TRBD1. With V trimmed by 4 bases and J by 2 bases, 15 bases remained unmatched. Germline V gene sequence: CDR1 SGHRS, CDR2 YFSETQ. The CDR3 loop spans 17 amino acids. The CDR3 is CASSQGGWTGRAYEQYF. CDR3 DNA, as far as it was read: TGCGCCAGCAGCCAAGGAGGATGGACAGGACGCGCCTACGAG.

Of note for this clone: The missing CDR3 end, 3 residues past where the read stops, is filled in from the germline J gene. The chain links TRBV11-3 to TRBJ2-1, with TRBD1 matching over 7 bases. The CDR3 is 14 amino acids. Germline V gene sequence: CDR1 SGHNT, CDR2 YENEEA. V dropped 5 bases and J dropped 9; count of bases not matched to a gene: 10. CDR3 bases read: TGTGCCAGCAGCGAGACAGGGAATATCGGTGAG. Translating gives CASSETGNIGE. The CDR3 in full is CASSETGNIGEQFF.

On this clone: Sequencing ends 3 residues short of the CDR3 end; the germline J gene provides the rest. The chain carries TRBV18 and TRBJ2-2; TRBD1 is a possible D gene (5 bases). Trimming shortened V by 2 bases and J by 2 bases, and 9 bases separated the two germline ends. The length of the CDR3 is 15 residues. The germline V gene has CDR1 KGHSH and CDR2 LQKENI. The CDR3 reads CASSPGRVNTGELFF. The CDR3 bases that were read are TGTGCCAGCTCACCAGGCAGGGTCAACACCGGGGAG.

Only a few counts were recorded for this clone. The read is 3 residues too short to cover the CDR3 end, so that end is filled in from the germline J gene. This chain connects TRBV5-6 to TRBJ1-1, with D tentatively TRBD1 (5 bases). CDR1 SGHDT and CDR2 YYEEEE come from the germline V gene. This CDR3 is 15 amino acids long. V was clipped by 2 bases and J by 7 bases, with 18 bases between them. The CDR3 region is CASSFLERVGGEAFF. The sequenced part of the CDR3 DNA is TGTGCCAGCAGCTTCCTTGAAAGAGTGGGGGGTGAA. Full variable domain (missing parts from reference TRBV5-6 and TRBJ1-1): DAGVTQSPTHLIKTRGQQVTLRCSPKSGHDTVSWYQQALGQGPQFIFQYYEEEERQRGNFPDRFSGHQFPNYSSELNVNALLLGDSALYLCASSFLERVGGEAFFGQGTRLTVV.

There are a few counts of this clone. The CDR3 end is not reached by the read, which stops 3 residues before it; the germline J gene fills it in. V gene TRBV6-1 combines with J gene TRBJ2-7; D is unclear. CDR3 length: 14 residues. V dropped 2 bases and J dropped 1 base, with 9 bases sitting between them. The V gene's germline CDR1 is MNHNS and CDR2 SASEGT. The DNA read from the CDR3 is TGTGCCAGCAGTGAAACAGATTGGTCCTACGAG. Translating it yields CASSETDWSYE. The entire CDR3 reads CASSETDWSYEQYF.

This clone occurred many times. The CDR3 end is not reached by the read, which stops 3 residues before it; the germline J gene fills it in. The chain employs TRBV2 and TRBJ2-3; TRBD2 matches 8 bases. The V segment lost 5 bases and the J segment 3 bases; nucleotides outside the gene matches: 7. Germline V gene sequence: CDR1 SNHLY, CDR2 FYNNEI. The CDR3 is 15 amino acids. CDR3 DNA (partial): TGTGCCAGCAGTAGGCGGGGGGCCAGGACAGATACG. This sequence encodes CASSRRGARTDT. The full CDR3 sequence reads CASSRRGARTDTQYF.

There are a few counts of this clone. The read ends 3 residues before the CDR3 terminus; that terminus is restored from the germline J gene. The J gene is TRBJ1-1, the V gene TRBV6-1, with unresolved D. This CDR3 comprises 13 residues. With 2 bases removed from V and 7 bases from J, the gap between germline ends came to 11 bases. Germline-derived CDR1 and CDR2 are MNHNS and SASEGT. The DNA read from the CDR3 is TGTGCCAGCAGTGAATTACGGGGAAGTGAA. As protein: CASSELRGSE. The entire CDR3 is CASSELRGSEAFF.

A word on this clone: The read terminates 3 residues before the CDR3 end, so the remaining end is supplied by the germline J gene. This chain joins TRBV2 and TRBJ2-2; D not resolved. The V gene lost 5 bases and the J gene lost 0 bases, with 7 bases spanning the gap. CDR1 and CDR2 (germline): SNHLY, FYNNEI. The CDR3 contains 14 residues. The sequenced part of the CDR3 DNA is TGTGCCAGCAGTAGACTTTCGAACACCGGGGAG. This codes for CASSRLSNTGE. The full CDR3 is CASSRLSNTGELFF.

Turning to this clone: Read data end 3 residues before the CDR3 end; the end is taken from the germline J gene. The chain carries TRBV18 and TRBJ1-3; TRBD1 is a possible D gene (6 bases). The V end was cut by 2 bases, the J end by 1 base, with 12 bases between. CDR1 is KGHSH, CDR2 LQKENI, per germline. The CDR3 runs 16 residues. CDR3 sequence: CASSPNPTGSGNTIYF. CDR3 DNA (partial): TGTGCCAGCTCACCAAATCCAACAGGGTCTGGAAACACC.

This clone occurred a few times. The read finishes 3 residues shy of the CDR3 end, and the germline J gene is used to complete it. V usage is TRBV18 and J usage is TRBJ1-2; maybe TRBD1 (6 bases). The V end lost 3 bases, the J end lost 4 bases, and 12 bases lay between the germline ends. The CDR3 is 14 amino acids. Germline V gene lookup returns CDR1 KGHSH and CDR2 LQKENI. Incomplete CDR3 DNA: TGTGCCAGCTCACCGTCGACAGGCATCTATGGC. This gives the protein CASSPSTGIYG. In full, the CDR3 is CASSPSTGIYGYTF. Supplemented by reference TRBV18 and TRBJ1-2, the full variable domain reads NAGVMQNPRHLVRRRGQEARLRCSPMKGHSHVYWYRQLPEEGLKFMVYLQKENIIDESGMPKERFSAEFPKEGPSILRIQQVVRGDSAAYFCASSPSTGIYGYTFGSGTRLTVV.

Details on this clone: With the read ending 3 residues before the CDR3 end, the germline J gene is used to fill in that end. The chain recombines TRBV6-1 with TRBJ2-5; a possible D gene is TRBD1 (7 bases). Trimming took off 2 bases at V and 4 bases at J, with 17 bases between the two ends. Per germline, CDR1 MNHNS and CDR2 SASEGT. The CDR3 length is 16 residues. This chain's CDR3 is CASSERGRDRGETQYF. Partial CDR3 DNA: TGTGCCAGCAGTGAAAGGGGGCGGGACAGAGGAGAGACC.

This clone was picked up a small number of times. The observed sequence ends 3 residues before the CDR3 terminus, with the missing tail filled in from the germline J gene. V usage is TRBV6-1 and J usage is TRBJ2-5, with a tentative D call TRBD2 (7 bases). The length of the CDR3 is 14 residues. V lost 1 base to trimming and J lost 7 bases, with 13 bases between them. Germline V gives CDR1 MNHNS, CDR2 SASEGT. CDR3 DNA (partial): TGTGCCAGCAGTGAAGGGGGGGGCGCGGGGACC. Translating it yields CASSEGGGAGT. In full, the CDR3 is CASSEGGGAGTQYF.

This clone appeared a few times. Read sequence stops 3 residues before the CDR3 end, and the germline J gene provides the missing end. The genes are TRBV19 and TRBJ2-3, with TRBD1 matching 9 bases. Losses at the gene ends were 5 bases for V and 4 bases for J; bases not matched to a gene: 10. The CDR3 is 16 amino acids. Germline CDR1 and CDR2: LNHDA and SQIVND (reference sequence). The CDR3 region is CASSFRPGQGADTQYF. Partial CDR3 DNA: TGTGCCAGTAGTTTTCGACCGGGACAGGGAGCAGATACG.

The CDR3 loop reads CASSEWLSRGRNTIYF. The sequenced part of the CDR3 DNA is TGTGCCAGCAGTGAATGGCTATCAAGGGGTAGAAACACC. The chain couples TRBV6-1 to TRBJ1-3, with a possible D match to TRBD1 (5 bases). The missing CDR3 end, 3 residues past where the read stops, is filled in from the germline J gene. The CDR3 extends over 16 amino acids. CDR1 MNHNS and CDR2 SASEGT come from the germline V gene. With 2 bases removed from V and 5 bases from J, the gap between germline ends came to 16 bases.

This clone is medium-sized (0.01 to 0.1%) in the sample. CDR3 DNA (partial): TGCGCCAGCAGCCAAGATCTCATGAGGGGGAACTATGGC. It translates to CASSQDLMRGNYG. The complete CDR3 protein is CASSQDLMRGNYGYTF. V usage is TRBV4-1 and J usage is TRBJ1-2, with D possibly TRBD1 on 6 matching bases. The DNA ends 3 residues before the CDR3 does, and the rest of the CDR3 is filled in from the germline J gene. The CDR3 runs to 16 residues. V shed 0 bases and J shed 2 bases, with 13 bases lying between them. Germline V gene data show CDR1 as MGHRA and CDR2 as YSYEKL.

This clone was detected only a few times. The read falls 3 residues short of the CDR3 end, and the missing part is taken from the germline J gene. The chain recombines TRBV5-1 with TRBJ1-1; a weak D match, TRBD1 (6 bases). CDR1 is SGHRS and CDR2 is YFSETQ in the germline V gene. This CDR3 has 14 amino acids. Trimming removed 3 bases at V and 0 bases at J, with 9 bases between. This chain's CDR3 is CASSSTGLNTEAFF. The sequenced part of the CDR3 DNA is TGCGCCAGCAGCTCGACAGGACTGAACACTGAA.

This clone was seen only a few times. From the germline J gene comes the end of the CDR3, since the read stops 3 residues before it. J is TRBJ1-1 and V is TRBV30; the D gene is possibly TRBD1 (5 bases). The germline V gene encodes CDR1 GTSNPN and CDR2 SVGIG (reference sequence). CDR3 length equals 12 residues. V was shortened by 3 bases and J by 1 base, with 6 bases between the two germline ends. The CDR3 DNA, read in part, is TGTGCCTGGAGGACAGCGAACACTGAA. It yields the protein CAWRTANTE. The CDR3 in its entirety is CAWRTANTEAFF.

This clone came up many times. The CDR3 region is CASRGSSTRAGETQYF. The CDR3 bases that were read are TGCGCCAGCCGGGGGTCTAGCACAAGAGCGGGAGAGACC. This chain links TRBV5-1 with TRBJ2-5; weak D call: TRBD2 (6 bases). The CDR3 end lies 3 residues beyond the end of the read and is filled in from the germline J gene. Deletions cut 7 bases from V and 4 bases from J, with 23 bases between. This CDR3 is built from 16 residues. Germline loops: CDR1 SGHRS, CDR2 YFSETQ. Full variable domain (remainder filled in from reference TRBV5-1 and TRBJ2-5): KAGVTQTPRYLIKTRGQQVTLSCSPISGHRSVSWYQQTPGQGLQFLFEYFSETQRNKGNFPGRFSGRQFSNSRSEMNVSTLELGDSALYLCASRGSSTRAGETQYFGPGTRLLVL.

Turning to this clone: The sequence runs out 3 residues before the end of the CDR3; the remainder is reconstructed from the germline J gene. This chain joins TRBV19 and TRBJ1-5; TRBD1 is a possible D gene (5 bases). Germline lookup yields CDR1 LNHDA and CDR2 SQIVND (reference sequence). V was clipped by 4 bases and J by 5 bases, with 9 bases between them. The CDR3 extends over 13 amino acids. The CDR3 is CASSTRVYQPQHF. Partial CDR3 DNA: TGTGCCAGTAGTACCAGGGTTTATCAGCCC.

This clone was seen at least ten times. The read halts 3 residues ahead of the CDR3 end, with the missing end drawn from the germline J gene. The gene calls are TRBV6-2 or TRBV6-3 and TRBJ2-7; TRBD2 matches at 8 bases. There are 15 residues in the CDR3. From germline, CDR1 is MNHEY and CDR2 SVGEGT. V trimming: 6 bases; J trimming: 1 base; junction bases outside the gene matches: 8. CDR3 region: CASRPPGGGSYEQYF. Partial CDR3 DNA: TGTGCCAGCAGACCACCCGGGGGGGGTTCCTACGAG.

As concerns this clone: The read terminates 3 residues before the CDR3 end, so the remaining end is supplied by the germline J gene. The rearrangement uses TRBV7-6 and TRBJ1-2, with 7 bases lining up with TRBD1. This CDR3 contains 13 residues. Trimming removed 5 bases from V and 6 bases from J; junction bases left unmatched: 6. Germline CDR1 is SGHVS and CDR2 is FNYEAQ. CDR3 sequence: CASSPTGVDGYTF. CDR3 DNA, as far as it was read: TGTGCCAGCAGCCCTACAGGGGTCGATGGC. The complete variable domain, with remaining parts taken from reference TRBV7-6 and TRBJ1-2, reads GAGVSQSPRYKVTKRGQDVALRCDPISGHVSLYWYRQALGQGPEFLTYFNYEAQQDKSGLPNDRFSAERPEGSISTLTIQRTEQRDSAMYRCASSPTGVDGYTFGSGTRLTVV.

Points on this clone: The CDR3 is cut off 3 residues early in the read; its end comes from the germline J gene. This sequence joins TRBV7-3 and TRBJ2-7; 12 bases fit TRBD2. CDR3 length: 16 amino acids. Germline V gives CDR1 SGHTA, CDR2 FQGTGA. The V segment lost 1 base and the J segment 5 bases; nucleotides outside the gene matches: 6. CDR3 sequence: CASSLNPTSGGNEQYF. The CDR3 bases that were read are TGTGCCAGCAGCTTAAACCCGACTAGCGGGGGAAACGAG.

This clone was recorded many times. CDR3 sequence reads: CSARSDRGYGYTF. The part of the CDR3 DNA that was read is TGCAGTGCTAGAAGCGACAGGGGCTATGGC. This chain joins TRBV20-1 and TRBJ1-2, with 8 bases that match TRBD1. The missing CDR3 end, 3 residues past where the read stops, is filled in from the germline J gene. This CDR3 comprises 13 residues. Per the germline V gene, CDR1 is DFQATT and CDR2 is SNEGSKA (reference sequence). V was pared by 2 bases and J by 4 bases, with 3 bases of the junction left unmatched.

To note about this clone: Sequencing ends 3 residues short of the CDR3 end; the germline J gene provides the rest. The chain recombines TRBV18 with TRBJ1-5; no firm D call. Trimming removed 6 bases from V and 4 bases from J, with 13 bases in between. The CDR3 runs 14 residues. The germline V gene encodes CDR1 KGHSH and CDR2 LQKENI. The part of the CDR3 DNA that was read is TGTGCCAGCTCTGCGACTCCTGGAAATCAGCCC. As protein: CASSATPGNQP. The full CDR3 reads CASSATPGNQPQHF.